This entry concerns a single TCR beta chain. Its binding antigen is unknown. No per-base quality is available; no much larger clone lies one base away. Sequencing of TCR beta CDR3 regions was performed at survey depth on the immunoSEQ platform. The QIAamp DNA micro kit was used to extract genomic DNA from every cultured and uncultured CD8+ T cell population. The source study handled its data this way. Samples with under 5,000 productive reads were excluded, and this exclusion removed about 6% of the roughly 75 HIV peptide-stimulated cultures. Sequences were trimmed to CDR3 by a MANAFEST web app, and nonproductive sequences, CDR3s under 5 amino acids, and sequences not starting with C or ending with F/W were removed. For a clonotype to count as antigen-specific, the clonotype had to expand relative to the no-peptide control in at least 2 of 3 replicates at FDR 0.01, and only within one epitope family. In addition, a specific clonotype needed a frequency at least fivefold higher than in wells stimulated with peptides from other epitope families. Entries here come from immuneACCESS through TCRdb and include only in-frame sequences with V and J called. Some clones fail to appear in such tables; in the studies checked, an unresolved V gene covers under half of the shortfall, and the cause of the remainder is unknown. D and trimming come from the DNA, and the V and J calls and clone size come from that table. The sample table holds roughly 100,000 clones, of which 74% were seen once. In total, the top ten clones hold more than 25% of the sample.

This record belongs to a study of CD8 T cell repertoires and HIV-1 epitope variants (TCRdb year 2020). About the full investigation: Twenty-five peptides representing autologous and known Gag and Nef epitope variants were each used to stimulate T cells in separate culture wells. A CMV, EBV and flu peptide pool, the Ebola AY9 epitope as negative control, and a no-peptide well were included as control conditions. Three Gag epitope families and Nef HW9 and YT9 were included among the tested epitopes. T cells were enriched using the EasySep Human T Cell Enrichment Kit and were co-cultured with equal numbers of autologous T cell-negative cells serving as antigen-presenting cells. Cultures were maintained for approximately 9 days in IMDM with gentamicin, and half-media changes adding IL-2, IL-7 and IL-15 were performed on days 3 and 7. An aliquot of 1M T cells was saved as an uncultured baseline condition, separate from the 80 to 85 T cell cultures. A total of some 83 T cell cultures were run, with each culture condition done in triplicate except for one peptide, which was done in duplicate.

The EasySep Human CD8+ T Cell Enrichment Kit was used on day 10 to isolate CD8+ T cells from every culture. The germline V gene supplies CDR1 MNHEY and CDR2 SVGAGI. Relative to germline, V is 2 bases shorter and J is 4 bases shorter, with 12 bases between their ends. Counted from cysteine to phenylalanine, this CDR3 has 16 amino acids. Kept here is only the CDR3 DNA, which spans 48 bases and is read in frame from base 1. Findings and caveats that apply to the study as a whole: The Nef KF9 family was recognized by five clonotypes and the HW9 family by one, and no responses to the TAALDMSHF plasma variant were observed. The assay identified only TCR beta chains and indicated proliferation in response to antigen, without indicating T cell function or cytokine profile. Eight or nine antigen-specific TCR beta clonotypes were identified, and roughly 6 of them appeared cross-reactive for autologous or known escape epitope variants.

The chain is assembled from TRBV6-5 and TRBJ2-6; 5 matching bases give a weak D call of TRBD2. The source is a male donor with HIV. Material: uncultured baseline CD8+ T cells from peripheral blood mononuclear cells (PBMCs). The CDR3 sequence is CASSYVSGRGANVLTF. The nucleotide sequence is given as TGTGCCAGCAGTTACGTATCGGGGAGAGGGGCCAACGTCCTGACTTTC.